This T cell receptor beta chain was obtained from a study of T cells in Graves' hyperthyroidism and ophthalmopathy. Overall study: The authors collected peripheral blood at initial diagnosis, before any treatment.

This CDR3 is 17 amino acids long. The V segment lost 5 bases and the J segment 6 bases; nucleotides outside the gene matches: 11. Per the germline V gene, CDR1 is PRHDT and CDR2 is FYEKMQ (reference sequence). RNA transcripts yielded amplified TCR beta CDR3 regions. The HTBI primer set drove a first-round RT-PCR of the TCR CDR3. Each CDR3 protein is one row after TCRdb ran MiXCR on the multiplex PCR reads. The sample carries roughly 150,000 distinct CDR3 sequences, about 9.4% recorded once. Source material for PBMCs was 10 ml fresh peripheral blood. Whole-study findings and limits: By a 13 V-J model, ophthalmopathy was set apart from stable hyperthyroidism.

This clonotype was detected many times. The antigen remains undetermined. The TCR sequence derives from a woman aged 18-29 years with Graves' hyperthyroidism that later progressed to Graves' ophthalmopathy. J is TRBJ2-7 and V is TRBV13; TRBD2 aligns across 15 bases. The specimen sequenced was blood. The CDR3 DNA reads TGTGCCAGCAGCCCAATGGGACTAGCGGGGGGACACTCCGAGCAGTACTTC. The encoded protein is CASSPMGLAGGHSEQYF.